The entry below gives a single T cell receptor beta chain sequence along with its context. Germline V gene sequence: CDR1 MDHEN, CDR2 SYDVKM. CDR3 length: 14 amino acids. Trimming removed 6 bases from V and 6 bases from J; junction bases left unmatched: 6. This sample is part of a study of blood T cell repertoires in COVID-19. In the original analysis: The assay estimated nucleated cells by amplifying reference gene primers. Sequenced by immunoSEQ multiplex PCR; TCRdb stores in-frame clones only, minus some. The D gene and trimming were derived from the DNA, and the V and J assignments and clone size from that table. The sample yields approximately 35,000 clones, 88% seen once.

The V and J genes are TRBV28 and TRBJ2-7; 12 bases fit TRBD2. Sequencing was performed on peripheral blood. This clonotype originated in a human donor in a cohort sampled during active COVID-19. CDR3 in DNA: TGTGCCAGCAGAGGACTAGCGGGAATGATCGAGCAGTACTTC. Its translation: CASRGLAGMIEQYF.